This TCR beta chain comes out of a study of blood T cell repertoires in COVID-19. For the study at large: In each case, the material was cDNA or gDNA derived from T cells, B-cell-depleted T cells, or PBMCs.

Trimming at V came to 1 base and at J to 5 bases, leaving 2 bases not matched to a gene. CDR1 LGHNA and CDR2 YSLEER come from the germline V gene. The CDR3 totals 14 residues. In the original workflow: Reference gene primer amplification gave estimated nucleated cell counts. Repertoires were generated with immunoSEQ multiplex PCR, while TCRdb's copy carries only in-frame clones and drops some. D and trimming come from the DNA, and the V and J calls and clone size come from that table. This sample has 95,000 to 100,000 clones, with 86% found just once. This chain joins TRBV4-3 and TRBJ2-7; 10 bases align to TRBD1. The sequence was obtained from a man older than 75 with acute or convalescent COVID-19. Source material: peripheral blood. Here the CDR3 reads CASSQGDRGDEQYF. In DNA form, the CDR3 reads TGCGCCAGCAGCCAAGGGGACAGGGGCGACGAGCAGTACTTC.